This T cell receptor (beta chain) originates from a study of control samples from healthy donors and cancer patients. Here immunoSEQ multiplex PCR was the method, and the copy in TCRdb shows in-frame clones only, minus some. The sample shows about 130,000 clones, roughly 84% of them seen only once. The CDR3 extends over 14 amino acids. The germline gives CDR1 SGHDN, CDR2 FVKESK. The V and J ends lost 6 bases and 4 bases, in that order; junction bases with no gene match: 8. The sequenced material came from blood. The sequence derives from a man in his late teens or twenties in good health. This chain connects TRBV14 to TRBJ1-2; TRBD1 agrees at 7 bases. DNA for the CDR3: TGTGCCAGCAGTCGGGACAGAGGAGCCTATGGCTACACCTTC. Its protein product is CASSRDRGAYGYTF. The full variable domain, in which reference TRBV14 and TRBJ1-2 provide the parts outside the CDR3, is EAGVTQFPSHSVIEKGQTVTLRCDPISGHDNLYWYRRVMGKEIKFLLHFVKESKQDESGMPNNRFLAERTGGTYSTLKVQPAELEDSGVYFCASSRDRGAYGYTFGSGTRLTVV.